The sequence of this T cell receptor beta chain was determined in a study of response to subunit inactivated influenza vaccine. Study observations and caveats: It was suggested by the authors that few new T cells are recruited by each seasonal influenza vaccination.

TCRdb reprocessed the RT-PCR reads with MiXCR, giving one entry per CDR3 protein. The sample lists around 600,000 distinct CDR3 sequences; over 9% were seen once. This clonotype has just a few counts. Its specificity is unknown. CDR3 length: 13 residues. V lost 8 bases, J lost 0 bases, and 10 bases lay in between. Germline values: CDR1 MGHRA, CDR2 YSYEKL. The sample also formed part of further work on T cells expressing NK-cell markers. As reported in that work: Making the TCR beta cDNA relied on 5'RACE template switching with UMIs. There were seven HCMV-seropositive donors and one seronegative donor among the eight sequenced.

The sequence derives from a man aged 45-65 years who received an inactivated influenza vaccine. The rearrangement links TRBV4-1 to TRBJ1-1, with D unclear. Sequenced material: PBMCs from blood, taken on the day of vaccination. The CDR3 coding sequence is TGCGCCAGCGGATACAGCGTGAACACTGAAGCTTTCTTT. Translating gives CASGYSVNTEAFF.